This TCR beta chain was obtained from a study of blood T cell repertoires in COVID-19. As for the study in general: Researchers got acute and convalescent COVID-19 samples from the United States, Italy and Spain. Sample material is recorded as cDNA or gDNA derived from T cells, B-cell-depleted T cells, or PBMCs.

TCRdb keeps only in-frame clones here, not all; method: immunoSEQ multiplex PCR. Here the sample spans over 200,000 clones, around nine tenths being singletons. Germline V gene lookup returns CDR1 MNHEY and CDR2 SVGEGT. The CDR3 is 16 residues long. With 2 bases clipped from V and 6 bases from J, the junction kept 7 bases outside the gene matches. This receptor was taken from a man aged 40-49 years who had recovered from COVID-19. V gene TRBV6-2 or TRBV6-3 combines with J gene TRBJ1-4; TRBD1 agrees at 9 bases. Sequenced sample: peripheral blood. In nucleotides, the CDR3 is TGTGCCAGCAGTTACCAATCCTGGGACAGGGATGAAAAACTGTTTTTT. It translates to CASSYQSWDRDEKLFF.